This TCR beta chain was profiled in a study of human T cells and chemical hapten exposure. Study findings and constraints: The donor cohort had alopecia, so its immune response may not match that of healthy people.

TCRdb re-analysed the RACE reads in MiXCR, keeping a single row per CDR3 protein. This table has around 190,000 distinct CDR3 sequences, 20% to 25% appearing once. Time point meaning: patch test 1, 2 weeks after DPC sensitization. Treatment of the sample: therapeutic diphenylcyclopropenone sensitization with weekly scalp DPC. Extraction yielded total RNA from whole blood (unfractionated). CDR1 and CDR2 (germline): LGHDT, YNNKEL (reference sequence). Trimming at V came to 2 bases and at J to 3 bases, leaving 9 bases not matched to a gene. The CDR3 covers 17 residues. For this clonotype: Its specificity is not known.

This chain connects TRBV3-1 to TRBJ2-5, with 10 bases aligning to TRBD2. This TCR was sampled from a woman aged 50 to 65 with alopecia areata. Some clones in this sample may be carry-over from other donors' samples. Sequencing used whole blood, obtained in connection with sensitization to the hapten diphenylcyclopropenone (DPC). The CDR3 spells CASSQRTPTSGKETQYF. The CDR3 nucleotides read TGTGCCAGCAGCCAACGTACCCCTACTAGCGGGAAAGAGACCCAGTACTTC.